The entry below gives a single TCR beta chain sequence along with its context. Its specificity is unknown. The sample holds other DNA sequences that translate to the same CDR3. Here immunoSEQ multiplex PCR was the method, and the copy in TCRdb shows in-frame clones only, minus some. The sample has 2 million or so clones; 85% to 95% are singletons. The sample comes from a study of shared clonotypes between healthy human individuals. Study results and limitations: The study's rarefaction showed incomplete sorted-subset sequencing despite large depth.

The V and J ends lost 0 bases and 6 bases, in that order; junction bases with no gene match: 4. The CDR3 runs to 14 residues. In germline, CDR1 is SGHRS, CDR2 YFSETQ. The sample taken for sequencing was naive CD4+ T cells sorted from blood. Subset of the sample: CD45RA+ positively selected. This clonotype originated in a man younger than 30 in good health. The V gene is TRBV5-1, the J gene TRBJ2-3; 7 nucleotides align to TRBD2. In DNA form, the CDR3 reads TGCGCCAGCAGCTTGGTCGGGGGGATGGATACGCAGTATTTT. This gives the protein CASSLVGGMDTQYF.